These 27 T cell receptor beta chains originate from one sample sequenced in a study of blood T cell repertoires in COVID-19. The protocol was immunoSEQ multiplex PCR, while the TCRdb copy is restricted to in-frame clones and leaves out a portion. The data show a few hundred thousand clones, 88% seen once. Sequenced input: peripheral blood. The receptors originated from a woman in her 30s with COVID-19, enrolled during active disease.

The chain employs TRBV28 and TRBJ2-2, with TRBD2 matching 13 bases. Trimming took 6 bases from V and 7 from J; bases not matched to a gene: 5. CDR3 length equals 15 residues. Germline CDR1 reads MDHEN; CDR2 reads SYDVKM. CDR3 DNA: TGTGCCAGCAGGGGGACTAGCGGGAACTTCGGGGAGCTGTTTTTT. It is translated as CASRGTSGNFGELFF. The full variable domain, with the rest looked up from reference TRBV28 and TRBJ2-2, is DVKVTQSSRYLVKRTGEKVFLECVQDMDHENMFWYRQDPGLGLRLIYFSYDVKMKEKGDIPEGYSVSREKKERFSLILESASTNQTSMYLCASRGTSGNFGELFFGEGSRLTVL.

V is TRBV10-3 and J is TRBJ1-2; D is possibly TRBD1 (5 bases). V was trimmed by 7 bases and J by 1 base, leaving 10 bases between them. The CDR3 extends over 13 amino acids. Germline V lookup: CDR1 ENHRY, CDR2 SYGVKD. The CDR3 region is CAITRAVNYGYTF. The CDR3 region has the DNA TGTGCCATCACCAGGGCTGTTAACTATGGCTACACCTTC.

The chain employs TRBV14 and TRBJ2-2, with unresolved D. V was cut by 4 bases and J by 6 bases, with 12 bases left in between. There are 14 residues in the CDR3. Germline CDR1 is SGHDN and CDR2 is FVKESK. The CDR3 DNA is TGTGCCAGCAGCCCTGACATGGGTTCCGGGGAGCTGTTTTTT. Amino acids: CASSPDMGSGELFF.

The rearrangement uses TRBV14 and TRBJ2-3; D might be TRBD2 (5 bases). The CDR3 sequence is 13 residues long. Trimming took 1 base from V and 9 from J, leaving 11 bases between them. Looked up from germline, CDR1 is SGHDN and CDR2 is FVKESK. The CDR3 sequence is CASSQAPPGTQYF. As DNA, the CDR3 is TGTGCCAGCAGCCAAGCACCGCCGGGGACGCAGTATTTT.

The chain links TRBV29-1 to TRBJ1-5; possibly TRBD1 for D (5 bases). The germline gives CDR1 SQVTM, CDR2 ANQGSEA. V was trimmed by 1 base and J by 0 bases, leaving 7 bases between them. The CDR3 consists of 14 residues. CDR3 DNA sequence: TGCAGCGTTGAAGTCGGGGGTAGCAATCAGCCCCAGCATTTT. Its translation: CSVEVGGSNQPQHF.

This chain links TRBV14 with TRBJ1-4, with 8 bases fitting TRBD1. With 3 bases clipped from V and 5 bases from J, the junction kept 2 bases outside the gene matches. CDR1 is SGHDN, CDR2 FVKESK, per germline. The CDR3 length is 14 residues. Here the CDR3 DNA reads TGTGCCAGCAGCCAGGACAGGGCAAATGAAAAACTGTTTTTT. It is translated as CASSQDRANEKLFF. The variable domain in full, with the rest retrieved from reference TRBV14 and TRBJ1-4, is EAGVTQFPSHSVIEKGQTVTLRCDPISGHDNLYWYRRVMGKEIKFLLHFVKESKQDESGMPNNRFLAERTGGTYSTLKVQPAELEDSGVYFCASSQDRANEKLFFGSGTQLSVL.

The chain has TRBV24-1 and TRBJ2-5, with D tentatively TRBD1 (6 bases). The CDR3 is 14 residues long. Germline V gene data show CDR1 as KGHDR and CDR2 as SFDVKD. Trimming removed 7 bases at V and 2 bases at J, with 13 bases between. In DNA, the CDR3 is TGTGCCACCAGCACTGGGACAAATCAAGAGACCCAGTACTTC. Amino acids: CATSTGTNQETQYF.

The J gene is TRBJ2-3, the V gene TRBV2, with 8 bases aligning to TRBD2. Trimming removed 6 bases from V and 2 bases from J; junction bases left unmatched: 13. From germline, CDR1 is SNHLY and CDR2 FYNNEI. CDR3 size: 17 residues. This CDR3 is CASSNRVIAGFTDTQYF. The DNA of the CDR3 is TGTGCCAGCAGCAATCGGGTGATAGCGGGATTCACAGATACGCAGTATTTT.

The CDR3 loop is CAWSREAPEPQHF. For the CDR3, the DNA is TGTGCCTGGAGTCGGGAGGCGCCGGAGCCCCAGCATTTT. The chain combines TRBV30 with TRBJ1-5; no firm D call. V lost 2 bases, J lost 8 bases, and 13 bases lay in between. Germline V gene data show CDR1 as GTSNPN and CDR2 as SVGIG (reference sequence). This CDR3 has 13 amino acids. Variable domain in full (rest from reference TRBV30 and TRBJ1-5): SQTIHQWPATLVQPVGSPLSLECTVEGTSNPNLYWYRQAAGRGLQLLFYSVGIGQISSEVPQNLSASRPQDRQFILSSKKLLLSDSGFYLCAWSREAPEPQHFGDGTRLSIL.

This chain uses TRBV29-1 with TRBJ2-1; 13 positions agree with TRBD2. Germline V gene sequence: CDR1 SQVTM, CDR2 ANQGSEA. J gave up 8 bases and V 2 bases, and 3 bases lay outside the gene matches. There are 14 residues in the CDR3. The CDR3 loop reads CSVERTSGGYEQFF. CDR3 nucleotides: TGCAGCGTTGAAAGGACTAGCGGGGGATATGAGCAGTTCTTC.

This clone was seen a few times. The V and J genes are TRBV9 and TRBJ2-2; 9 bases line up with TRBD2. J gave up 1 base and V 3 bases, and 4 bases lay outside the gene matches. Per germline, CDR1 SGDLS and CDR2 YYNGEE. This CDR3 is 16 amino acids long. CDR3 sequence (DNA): TGTGCCAGCAGCGGCCCGACTAGCGGGAACACCGGGGAGCTGTTTTTT. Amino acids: CASSGPTSGNTGELFF.

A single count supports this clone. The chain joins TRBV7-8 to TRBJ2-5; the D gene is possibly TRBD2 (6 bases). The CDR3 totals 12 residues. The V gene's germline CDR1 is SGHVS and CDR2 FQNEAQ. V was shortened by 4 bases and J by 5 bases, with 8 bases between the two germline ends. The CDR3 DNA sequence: TGTGCCAGCAGCTCAGGGAGGGAGACCCAGTACTTC. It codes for CASSSGRETQYF. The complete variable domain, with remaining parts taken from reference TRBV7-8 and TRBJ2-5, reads GAGVSQSPRYKVAKRGQDVALRCDPISGHVSLFWYQQALGQGPEFLTYFQNEAQLDKSGLPSDRFFAERPEGSVSTLKIQRTQQEDSAVYLCASSSGRETQYFGPGTRLLVL.

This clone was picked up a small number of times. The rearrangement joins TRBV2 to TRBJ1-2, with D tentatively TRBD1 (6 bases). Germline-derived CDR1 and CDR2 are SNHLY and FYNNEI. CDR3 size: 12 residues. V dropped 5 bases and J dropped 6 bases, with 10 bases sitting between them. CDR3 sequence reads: CASSLQGNGYTF. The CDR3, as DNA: TGTGCCAGCAGTCTGCAGGGGAATGGCTACACCTTC. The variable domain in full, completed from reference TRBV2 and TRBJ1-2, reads EPEVTQTPSHQVTQMGQEVILRCVPISNHLYFYWYRQILGQKVEFLVSFYNNEISEKSEIFDDQFSVERPDGSNFTLKIRSTKLEDSAMYFCASSLQGNGYTFGSGTRLTVV.

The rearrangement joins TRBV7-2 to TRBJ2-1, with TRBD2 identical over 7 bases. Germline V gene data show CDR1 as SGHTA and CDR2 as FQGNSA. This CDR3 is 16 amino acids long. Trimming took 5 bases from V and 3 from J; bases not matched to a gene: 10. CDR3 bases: TGTGCCAGCAGCCCTATAGCTAGCGGATACTACAATGAGCAGTTCTTC. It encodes CASSPIASGYYNEQFF.

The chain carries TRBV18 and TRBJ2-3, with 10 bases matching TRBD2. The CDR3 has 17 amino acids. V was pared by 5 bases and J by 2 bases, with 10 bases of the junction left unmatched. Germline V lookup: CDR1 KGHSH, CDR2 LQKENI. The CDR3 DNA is TGTGCCAGCTCAGACTCCCTTGGACTAGCGGCCACAGATACGCAGTATTTT. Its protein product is CASSDSLGLAATDTQYF.

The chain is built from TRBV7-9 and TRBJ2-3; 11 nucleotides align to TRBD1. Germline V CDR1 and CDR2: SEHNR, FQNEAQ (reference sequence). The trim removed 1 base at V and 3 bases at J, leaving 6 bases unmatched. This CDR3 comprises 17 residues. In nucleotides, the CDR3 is TGTGCCAGCAGCTTAGGGACAGGGGGCTGGGAGACAGATACGCAGTATTTT. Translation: CASSLGTGGWETDTQYF. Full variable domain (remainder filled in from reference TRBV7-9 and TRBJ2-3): DTGVSQNPRHKITKRGQNVTFRCDPISEHNRLYWYRQTLGQGPEFLTYFQNEAQLEKSRLLSDRFSAERPKGSFSTLEIQRTEQGDSAMYLCASSLGTGGWETDTQYFGPGTRLTVL.

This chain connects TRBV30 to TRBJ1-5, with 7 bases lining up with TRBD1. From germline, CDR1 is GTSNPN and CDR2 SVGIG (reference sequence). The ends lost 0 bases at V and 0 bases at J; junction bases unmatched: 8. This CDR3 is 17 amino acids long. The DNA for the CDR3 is TGTGCCTGGAGTGTAACCCGACAGGGCCATAGCAATCAGCCCCAGCATTTT. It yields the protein CAWSVTRQGHSNQPQHF.

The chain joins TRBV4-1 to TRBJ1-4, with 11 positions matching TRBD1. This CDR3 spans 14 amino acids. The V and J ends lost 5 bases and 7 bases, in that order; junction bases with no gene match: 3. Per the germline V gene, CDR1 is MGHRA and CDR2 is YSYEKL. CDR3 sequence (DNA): TGCGCCAGCAGCAGGGGACAGGGGGTTGAAAAACTGTTTTTT. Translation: CASSRGQGVEKLFF.

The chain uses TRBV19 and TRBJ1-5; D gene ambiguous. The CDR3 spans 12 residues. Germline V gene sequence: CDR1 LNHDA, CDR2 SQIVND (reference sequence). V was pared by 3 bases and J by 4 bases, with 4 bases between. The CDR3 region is CASSMRNQPQHF. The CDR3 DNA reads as TGTGCCAGTAGTATGAGGAATCAGCCCCAGCATTTT.

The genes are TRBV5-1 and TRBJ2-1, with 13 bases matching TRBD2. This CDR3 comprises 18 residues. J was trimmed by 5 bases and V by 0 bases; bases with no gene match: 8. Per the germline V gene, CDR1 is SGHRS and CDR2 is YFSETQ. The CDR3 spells CASSLVKGTSGIHNEQFF. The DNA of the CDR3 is TGCGCCAGCAGCTTGGTCAAGGGGACTAGCGGGATCCACAATGAGCAGTTCTTC.

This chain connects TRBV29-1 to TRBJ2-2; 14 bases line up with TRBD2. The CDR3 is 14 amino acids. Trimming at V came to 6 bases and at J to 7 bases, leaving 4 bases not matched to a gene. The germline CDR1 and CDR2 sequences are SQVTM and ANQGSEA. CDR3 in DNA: TGCAGCGTGGGACTAGCGGGAGTTGGCGGGGAGCTGTTTTTT. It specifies CSVGLAGVGGELFF.

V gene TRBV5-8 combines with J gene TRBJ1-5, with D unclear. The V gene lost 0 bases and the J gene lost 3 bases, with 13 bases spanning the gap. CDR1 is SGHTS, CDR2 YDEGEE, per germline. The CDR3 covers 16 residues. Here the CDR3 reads CASSLDRTRDNQPQHF. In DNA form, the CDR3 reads TGTGCCAGCAGCTTGGACAGAACGAGGGACAATCAGCCCCAGCATTTT.

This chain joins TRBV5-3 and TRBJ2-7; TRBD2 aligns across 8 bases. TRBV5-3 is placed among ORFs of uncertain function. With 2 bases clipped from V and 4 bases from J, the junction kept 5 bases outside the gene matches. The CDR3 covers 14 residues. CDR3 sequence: CARSFPGGPYEQYF. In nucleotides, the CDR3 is TGTGCCAGAAGCTTTCCGGGAGGGCCTTACGAGCAGTACTTC.

The CDR3 nucleotides are TGTGCCAGCAGTTCCTTGACTAGCGCTAACACAGATACGCAGTATTTT. It is translated as CASSSLTSANTDTQYF. This chain connects TRBV6-5 to TRBJ2-3, with 8 bases identical to TRBD2. The junction had 8 bases not matched to a gene; V was cut back by 4 bases and J by 2 bases. CDR3 length: 16 amino acids. Germline values: CDR1 MNHEY, CDR2 SVGAGI.

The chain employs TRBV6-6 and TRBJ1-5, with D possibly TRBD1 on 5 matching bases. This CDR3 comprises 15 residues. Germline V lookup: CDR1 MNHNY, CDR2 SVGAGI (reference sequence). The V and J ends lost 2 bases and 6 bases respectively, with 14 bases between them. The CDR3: CASSYGARGSQPQHF. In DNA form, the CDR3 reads TGTGCCAGCAGTTACGGGGCCCGGGGGAGTCAGCCCCAGCATTTT.

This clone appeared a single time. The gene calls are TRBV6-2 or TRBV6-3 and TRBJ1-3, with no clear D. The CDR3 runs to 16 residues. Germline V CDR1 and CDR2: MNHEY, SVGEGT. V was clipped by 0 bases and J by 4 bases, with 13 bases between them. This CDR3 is CASSYSTSGEGNTIYF. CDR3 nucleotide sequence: TGTGCCAGCAGTTACTCGACGTCCGGAGAAGGAAACACCATATATTTT.

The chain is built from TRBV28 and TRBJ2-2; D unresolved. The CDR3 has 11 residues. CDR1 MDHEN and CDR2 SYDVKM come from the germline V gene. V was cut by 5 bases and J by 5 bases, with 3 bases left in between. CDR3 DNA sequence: TGTGCCAGCAGTCCGACCGGGGAGCTGTTTTTT. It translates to CASSPTGELFF.